This T cell receptor beta chain was captured in a study of blood T cell repertoires in COVID-19 (dated by TCRdb to the early 2020s). Notes on the research overall: Samples covering the acute and convalescent phases of COVID-19 were provided by collaborators in the United States, Italy and Spain. The material from the prospective study consisted of cDNA or gDNA derived from T cells, B-cell-depleted T cells, or PBMCs. Deeply sampled blood TCRbeta repertoires from subjects exposed to, actively infected with, or recovered from COVID-19 were included in the dataset. Where available, HLA class I and class II types were taken from metadata supplied by the sample provider and were not determined by assay-based typing. Samples were obtained from the ongoing ImmuneRACE study (first 160 participants) and from about 1,300 subjects provided by 6 global collaborators. A freely available public database, intended as a resource for researchers studying the immune response to SARS-CoV-2, is where the repertoires were released. Sample metadata almost always included a de-identified subject ID, COVID-19 status, age in years and sex. What the work shows at the level of the full study, not this receptor alone: Clinical and demographic metadata were provided uncurated, with the amount varying by source and participant.

Collaborating institutions collected whole blood in K2EDTA tubes following their own protocols. For TCRbeta analysis, collaborator samples were shipped as frozen whole blood, as isolated PBMCs, or as DNA extracted from either sample type. Note on this clone: Its antigen remains undetermined. Base-call qualities are not available, and no considerably larger clone is one nucleotide away.

The immunoSEQ Assay, a bias-controlled multiplex PCR, was used to amplify TCRbeta CDR3 regions from genomic DNA. The paper's processing steps were these. The number of nucleated cells in each sample was estimated by amplification of reference gene primers within the assay. Sequence reads were collapsed and filtered to measure the absolute abundance of every unique TCRbeta CDR3 rearrangement. For each sample, productive Simpson clonality was calculated as the square root of Simpson's diversity index across productive rearrangements. TCRdb limited this immuneACCESS table to in-frame rearrangements with V and J called. A share of clones is missing; checked studies link under half to unresolved V genes, and the rest is unexplained. Clone size and the V and J calls come from that table; the DNA yielded D and trimming. The sample records around 320,000 clones, 85% of which are singletons. The ten biggest clones cover 7.2% of the sample.

Trimming removed 3 bases from V and 6 bases from J; the gene matches leave 3 bases unexplained. The germline V gene (reference sequence) sets CDR1 to LNHNV and CDR2 to YYDKDF. CDR3 length: 13 amino acids, cysteine to phenylalanine. Just the 39-base CDR3 DNA is kept, in frame starting at base 1. The sequencing sample was made of peripheral blood. The chain is made from TRBV15 and TRBJ1-1; the junction holds 8 bases that match TRBD1. The source of this sequence is a human donor in a cohort sampled during active COVID-19. The CDR3 protein sequence reads: CATSSDRGSEAFF. The base sequence is TGTGCCACCAGCAGCGACAGGGGCTCTGAAGCTTTCTTT.